One and the same sample provided the 23 T cell receptor beta chains below, sequenced in a study of cytomegalovirus exposure and HLA in healthy donors. The protocol was immunoSEQ multiplex PCR, while the TCRdb copy is restricted to in-frame clones and leaves out a portion. Of roughly 84,000 clones listed, more than 75% are singletons. Sequencing input: PBMCs. Every receptor here comes from a man between 25 and 39 years old in good health and CMV-seronegative.

This clone occurred once. The V gene is TRBV6-1, the J gene TRBJ2-1, with 11 bases matching TRBD1. Trimming removed 4 bases from V and 6 bases from J; junction bases left unmatched: 8. The germline V gene encodes CDR1 MNHNS and CDR2 SASEGT. The CDR3 is 16 residues long. This CDR3 is CASSGDTGTGGNEQFF. The CDR3 DNA reads as TGTGCCAGCAGTGGGGATACCGGGACAGGGGGCAATGAGCAGTTCTTC.

Only a few counts were recorded for this clone. This chain connects TRBV30 to TRBJ2-1, with D possibly TRBD1 on 5 matching bases. From germline, CDR1 is GTSNPN and CDR2 SVGIG (reference sequence). V lost 5 bases and J 10 bases, leaving 18 bases between the germline ends. This CDR3 contains 13 residues. For the CDR3, the DNA is TGTGCCTGGCAACCAGGCGAGGCAGGGGAGCAGTTCTTC. It is translated as CAWQPGEAGEQFF.

The rearrangement uses TRBV6-5 and TRBJ2-3; the D gene is possibly TRBD1 (5 bases). V gave up 2 bases and J gave up 4 bases, with 10 bases separating them. The length of the CDR3 is 14 residues. CDR1 is MNHEY, CDR2 SVGAGI, per germline. The CDR3 region has the DNA TGTGCCAGCAGTTACCTCAGGGCCCCAGATACGCAGTATTTT. Residues: CASSYLRAPDTQYF.

This clone has a handful of counts. The rearrangement uses TRBV10-1 and TRBJ2-3, with TRBD2 as a possible D gene (6 bases). This CDR3 has 13 residues. From germline, CDR1 is WNHNN and CDR2 SYGVQD (reference sequence). The V end lost 5 bases, the J end lost 2 bases, and 8 bases lay between the germline ends. CDR3 protein: CASSKDYTDTQYF. The CDR3 DNA is TGCGCCAGCAGTAAGGACTACACAGATACGCAGTATTTT.

The chain links TRBV28 to TRBJ2-2; D is perhaps TRBD1 (6 bases). V was clipped by 5 bases and J by 4 bases, with 14 bases between them. This CDR3 comprises 15 residues. CDR1 is MDHEN and CDR2 is SYDVKM in the germline V gene. The CDR3: CASSMTPDSTGELFF. The CDR3 DNA reads as TGTGCCAGCAGTATGACCCCGGACAGCACCGGGGAGCTGTTTTTT.

This chain uses TRBV2 with TRBJ2-3, with D possibly matching TRBD2 (6 bases). CDR1 and CDR2 (germline): SNHLY, FYNNEI. This CDR3 spans 12 amino acids. The germline V and J ends were trimmed by 11 bases and 6 bases, with 15 bases remaining between them. The CDR3 sequence is CAGIGLADTQYF. The DNA of the CDR3 is TGTGCCGGGATCGGGCTAGCGGATACGCAGTATTTT.

The rearrangement joins TRBV5-6 to TRBJ2-5; 8 nucleotides agree with TRBD1. Trimming took 2 bases from V and 2 from J; bases not matched to a gene: 2. The CDR3 covers 14 residues. CDR1 is SGHDT and CDR2 is YYEEEE in the germline V gene. This CDR3 is CASSFWTGQETQYF. CDR3 sequence (DNA): TGTGCCAGCAGCTTCTGGACAGGGCAAGAGACCCAGTACTTC.

The rearrangement uses TRBV2 and TRBJ2-7, with 11 nucleotides matching TRBD2. Per the germline V gene, CDR1 is SNHLY and CDR2 is FYNNEI. V dropped 6 bases and J dropped 2; count of bases not matched to a gene: 6. CDR3 size: 15 residues. As DNA, the CDR3 is TGTGCCAGCAGAACCGGGACTAGCGGTACCTACGAGCAGTACTTC. Residues: CASRTGTSGTYEQYF.

The chain combines TRBV2 with TRBJ2-1, with D possibly TRBD2 on 6 matching bases. CDR3 size: 12 residues. The V end lost 6 bases, the J end lost 7 bases, and 10 bases lay between the germline ends. Germline V gene data show CDR1 as SNHLY and CDR2 as FYNNEI. The CDR3 DNA follows: TGTGCCAGCAGGTTGGAGGGTAATGAGCAGTTCTTC. This codes for CASRLEGNEQFF.

In nucleotides, the CDR3 is TGTGCCAGCAGCTTGTACCAGGGCACACTCACCGGGGAGCTGTTTTTT. Its translation: CASSLYQGTLTGELFF. V is TRBV5-6 and J is TRBJ2-2, with TRBD1 as a possible D gene (5 bases). CDR3 length: 16 amino acids. Trimming removed 1 base from V and 4 bases from J, with 14 bases in between. Germline loops: CDR1 SGHDT, CDR2 YYEEEE.

This chain connects TRBV21-1 to TRBJ2-1; the listed D gene, TRBD2, was not tested against the DNA. TRBV21-1 is a pseudogene segment. The CDR3 loop spans 16 amino acids. Written as DNA, the CDR3 is TGTGCCAGCAGGATCCGGGCTAGCGAATCCTACAATGAGCAGTTCTTC. This gives the protein CASRIRASESYNEQFF.

The chain combines TRBV27 with TRBJ2-7; D uncertain. Trimming cost V 0 bases and J 4 bases, with 13 bases left between them. This CDR3 spans 15 amino acids. Germline CDR1 MNHEY, CDR2 SMNVEV (reference sequence). CDR3: CASSLSIKHVYEQYF. In DNA, the CDR3 is TGTGCCAGCAGTTTATCGATAAAGCACGTGTACGAGCAGTACTTC.

The rearrangement joins TRBV6-1 to TRBJ1-1, with TRBD1 identical over 7 bases. This CDR3 has 13 residues. V gave up 2 bases and J gave up 9 bases; unmatched junction bases: 6. From germline, CDR1 is MNHNS and CDR2 SASEGT. CDR3: CASSEPRDSKAFF. CDR3 DNA: TGTGCCAGCAGTGAACCTAGGGACAGCAAAGCTTTCTTT.

This clone was seen only once. This chain links TRBV5-1 with TRBJ2-3; D call uncertain. The CDR3 is 13 amino acids. Germline V lookup: CDR1 SGHRS, CDR2 YFSETQ. V lost 0 bases, J lost 1 base, and 3 bases lay in between. The CDR3 sequence is CASSLGRTDTQYF. CDR3 nucleotides: TGCGCCAGCAGCTTGGGGCGCACAGATACGCAGTATTTT.

The chain combines TRBV5-1 with TRBJ1-4; 8 nucleotides line up with TRBD1. The V segment lost 2 bases and the J segment 8 bases; nucleotides outside the gene matches: 5. CDR1 is SGHRS, CDR2 YFSETQ, per germline. The CDR3 is made up of 14 amino acids. The DNA of the CDR3 is TGCGCCAGCAGCTTAGGACAGGGACGGGAAAAACTGTTTTTT. Translating gives CASSLGQGREKLFF.

This chain uses TRBV27 with TRBJ2-1; 9 nucleotides align to TRBD2. The V and J ends lost 6 bases and 7 bases, in that order; junction bases with no gene match: 10. The length of the CDR3 is 15 residues. The germline V gene has CDR1 MNHEY and CDR2 SMNVEV (reference sequence). CDR3 residues: CASRLVAGGVNEQFF. In DNA form, the CDR3 reads TGTGCCAGCAGATTAGTGGCGGGAGGGGTGAATGAGCAGTTCTTC.

The gene calls are TRBV5-1 and TRBJ2-7, with TRBD1 matching over 8 bases. V gave up 2 bases and J gave up 4 bases; unmatched junction bases: 8. This CDR3 has 15 amino acids. CDR1 SGHRS and CDR2 YFSETQ come from the germline V gene. In DNA, the CDR3 is TGCGCCAGCAGCTTCGACGGACAGGGCAATTACGAGCAGTACTTC. As protein: CASSFDGQGNYEQYF.

This clone showed up just once. The chain carries TRBV6-5 and TRBJ2-7; the match to TRBD1 covers 7 bases. Trimming took 6 bases from V and 3 from J; bases not matched to a gene: 11. The CDR3 runs to 15 residues. Germline V gene sequence: CDR1 MNHEY, CDR2 SVGAGI. CDR3 DNA sequence: TGTGCCAGCAGCCGACGAGCACAGGGGCACTACGAGCAGTACTTC. Protein sequence: CASSRRAQGHYEQYF.

This clone came up once. The chain recombines TRBV27 with TRBJ2-7; 7 bases match TRBD2. CDR3 length: 18 residues. The trim removed 5 bases at V and 2 bases at J, leaving 18 bases unmatched. Looked up from germline, CDR1 is MNHEY and CDR2 is SMNVEV (reference sequence). For the CDR3, the DNA is TGTGCCAGCAGTCCCTCTCCGCTTCGGTCCGCGGGGGCCTACGAGCAGTACTTC. Translating gives CASSPSPLRSAGAYEQYF.

The rearrangement links TRBV28 to TRBJ1-5, with 7 bases aligning to TRBD1. Looked up from germline, CDR1 is MDHEN and CDR2 is SYDVKM. V trimming: 7 bases; J trimming: 1 base; junction bases outside the gene matches: 7. The CDR3 contains 15 residues. The CDR3 coding sequence is TGTGCCAGCAACGAAGGGGGCGAGAGCAATCAGCCCCAGCATTTT. As protein: CASNEGGESNQPQHF.

The chain joins TRBV27 to TRBJ1-3; no reliable D call. The CDR3 runs 14 residues. The germline CDR1 and CDR2 sequences are MNHEY and SMNVEV (reference sequence). Deletions cut 5 bases from V and 0 bases from J, with 8 bases between. The CDR3 protein is CASSQAASGNTIYF. CDR3 DNA: TGTGCCAGCAGTCAGGCAGCCTCTGGAAACACCATATATTTT.

This clone was detected once. The rearrangement joins TRBV27 to TRBJ1-3, with 8 bases aligning to TRBD1. Germline V CDR1 and CDR2: MNHEY, SMNVEV (reference sequence). With V trimmed by 1 base and J by 0 bases, 14 bases remained unmatched. The CDR3 is made up of 20 amino acids. CDR3 nucleotide sequence: TGTGCCAGCAGTTTATTCGGTTTCGACAGGGGTCGAGTCTCTGGAAACACCATATATTTT. Its translation: CASSLFGFDRGRVSGNTIYF.

CDR3 in amino acids: CASSIEETQYF. CDR3 DNA: TGCGCCAGCAGCATAGAAGAGACCCAGTACTTC. The rearrangement joins TRBV5-1 to TRBJ2-5, with no clear D. The CDR3 has 11 amino acids. Germline V gives CDR1 SGHRS, CDR2 YFSETQ. V was trimmed by 4 bases and J by 3 bases, leaving 4 bases between them. Variable domain in full (rest from reference TRBV5-1 and TRBJ2-5): KAGVTQTPRYLIKTRGQQVTLSCSPISGHRSVSWYQQTPGQGLQFLFEYFSETQRNKGNFPGRFSGRQFSNSRSEMNVSTLELGDSALYLCASSIEETQYFGPGTRLLVL.